This T cell receptor beta chain emerged from a study of blood T cells in healthy people across ages. Together with a sample-barcoded 5' primer, a J-beta primer mix was included in a second PCR lasting roughly 6 to 12 cycles. TCRdb independently ran MiXCR on the 5' RACE reads; one entry per CDR3 protein. The table shows about 1,600,000 distinct CDR3 sequences, with 42% occurring only once. CDR3 length equals 13 residues. Germline CDR1 reads MNHEY; CDR2 reads SMNVEV (reference sequence). Deletions cut 7 bases from V and 7 bases from J, with 17 bases between. This clonotype was obtained from a woman aged 18-30 years in good health. The sequenced material came from blood. V and J are TRBV27 and TRBJ2-7; possibly TRBD2 for D (6 bases). The CDR3 region is CASTTTGGNEQYF. CDR3 sequence (DNA): TGTGCCAGCACAACGACTGGGGGGAATGAGCAGTACTTC.